The 10 T cell receptor beta chains in this list originate from one sample, sequenced in a study of T cell changes during pregnancy in multiple sclerosis. TCRdb keeps only in-frame clones here, not all; method: immunoSEQ multiplex PCR. The sample contains 55,000 to 65,000 clones, roughly 90% of which appear only once. This sample comprised peripheral blood, obtained in the first trimester of pregnancy. Receptor source: a female donor in good health, enrolled as a control in a pregnancy study.

The V gene is TRBV5-6, the J gene TRBJ2-3, with a possible D match to TRBD1 (6 bases). CDR3 length: 13 amino acids. Between the trimmed V and J ends, which lost 1 base and 5 bases, there was a span of 8 bases. Germline CDR1 is SGHDT and CDR2 is YYEEEE. CDR3 sequence (DNA): TGTGCCAGCAGCTTGAGGGGGTTAGATACGCAGTATTTT. This encodes CASSLRGLDTQYF.

CDR3 region: CASSRDRGQGGYTF. For the CDR3, the DNA is TGCGCCAGCAGCCGGGACAGGGGGCAGGGGGGCTACACCTTC. The J gene is TRBJ1-2, the V gene TRBV4-3; 12 positions agree with TRBD1. There are 14 residues in the CDR3. Germline values: CDR1 LGHNA, CDR2 YSLEER. V was clipped by 4 bases and J by 8 bases; unmatched bases: 5.

V gene TRBV4-3 combines with J gene TRBJ2-7, with 7 positions matching TRBD1. V gave up 4 bases and J gave up 1 base; unmatched junction bases: 7. CDR3 size: 15 residues. Germline V lookup: CDR1 LGHNA, CDR2 YSLEER. The DNA of the CDR3 is TGCGCCAGCAGCCCCGGGACAGTATCATCCTACGAGCAGTACTTC. Translated, it gives CASSPGTVSSYEQYF.

The V and J genes are TRBV27 and TRBJ1-5; 7 nucleotides align to TRBD1. CDR1 is MNHEY, CDR2 SMNVEV, per germline (reference sequence). V shed 5 bases and J 4 bases; nucleotides not matched to a gene: 11. The CDR3 is 16 residues long. The CDR3 nucleotides read TGTGCCAGCAGTATACGAATGACAGGGCTTAATCAGCCCCAGCATTTT. Amino acids: CASSIRMTGLNQPQHF.

This clone was seen more than once but under ten times. The V and J genes are TRBV6-6 and TRBJ1-6, with 7 bases that match TRBD1. Trimming at V came to 11 bases and at J to 0 bases, leaving 10 bases not matched to a gene. The CDR3 totals 16 residues. The germline V gene has CDR1 MNHNY and CDR2 SVGAGI (reference sequence). The CDR3 sequence: CAAKRGQSSYNSPLHF. As DNA, the CDR3 is TGTGCCGCCAAGAGGGGACAGAGCTCCTATAATTCACCCCTCCACTTT.

The V call is TRBV7-2, the J call TRBJ1-2, with a tentative D call TRBD1 (6 bases). Germline CDR1 and CDR2: SGHTA and FQGNSA. The germline V and J ends were trimmed by 1 base and 0 bases, with 9 bases remaining between them. The CDR3 is made up of 15 amino acids. CDR3 loop: CASSLDRAANYGYTF. The CDR3 coding sequence is TGTGCCAGCAGCTTAGACAGGGCCGCTAACTATGGCTACACCTTC.

The CDR3 DNA follows: TGTGCCAGCAGCCCCCGGTACGAGCAGTACTTC. This encodes CASSPRYEQYF. The V call is TRBV11-2, the J call TRBJ2-7, with D unclear. Between the trimmed V and J ends, which lost 5 bases and 4 bases, there was a span of 6 bases. The germline CDR1 and CDR2 sequences are SGHAT and FQNNGV. The CDR3 loop spans 11 amino acids.

V is TRBV7-9 and J is TRBJ1-1; tentative D call: TRBD1 (6 bases). Trimming shortened V by 4 bases and J by 2 bases, and 11 bases separated the two germline ends. Germline CDR1 reads SEHNR; CDR2 reads FQNEAQ (reference sequence). The CDR3 has 14 residues. DNA for the CDR3: TGTGCCAGCAGCTCACAGGGCGGCAACACTGAAGCTTTCTTT. Its protein product is CASSSQGGNTEAFF.

The CDR3 protein is CASSLLGGTGYNEQFF. CDR3 coding DNA: TGTGCCAGCAGCTTATTAGGGGGAACGGGTTACAATGAGCAGTTCTTC. The chain joins TRBV7-8 to TRBJ2-1, with a possible D match to TRBD1 (6 bases). There are 16 residues in the CDR3. Between the trimmed V and J ends, which lost 2 bases and 4 bases, there was a span of 15 bases. Per the germline V gene, CDR1 is SGHVS and CDR2 is FQNEAQ.

The genes are TRBV4-2 and TRBJ2-1; D unresolved. This CDR3 has 13 residues. The germline V gene encodes CDR1 LGHNA and CDR2 YNFKEQ. V was pared by 3 bases and J by 7 bases, with 10 bases between. Here the CDR3 DNA reads TGTGCCAGCAGCCATGGGTACGGGAATGAGCAGTTCTTC. This codes for CASSHGYGNEQFF.